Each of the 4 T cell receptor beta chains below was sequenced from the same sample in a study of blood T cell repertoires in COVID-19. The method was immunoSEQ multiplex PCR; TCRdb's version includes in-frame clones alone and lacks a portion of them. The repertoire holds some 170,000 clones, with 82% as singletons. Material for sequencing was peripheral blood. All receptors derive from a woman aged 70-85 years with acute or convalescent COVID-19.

The CDR3 DNA follows: TGTGCCAGCAGTACCCACCTAGTAGGGGTCCACGAGCAGTACTTC. It encodes CASSTHLVGVHEQYF. The chain is built from TRBV6-2 or TRBV6-3 and TRBJ2-7; tentatively, D is TRBD1 (5 bases). V was trimmed by 5 bases and J by 5 bases, leaving 19 bases between them. The CDR3 is 15 residues long. Germline lookup yields CDR1 MNHEY and CDR2 SVGEGT.

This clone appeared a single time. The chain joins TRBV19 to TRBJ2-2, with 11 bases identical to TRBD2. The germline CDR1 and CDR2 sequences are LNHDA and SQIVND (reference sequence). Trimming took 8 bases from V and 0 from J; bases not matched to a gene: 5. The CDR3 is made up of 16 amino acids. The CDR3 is CASSGLAVPNTGELFF. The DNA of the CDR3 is TGTGCCAGTTCGGGACTAGCGGTTCCGAACACCGGGGAGCTGTTTTTT.

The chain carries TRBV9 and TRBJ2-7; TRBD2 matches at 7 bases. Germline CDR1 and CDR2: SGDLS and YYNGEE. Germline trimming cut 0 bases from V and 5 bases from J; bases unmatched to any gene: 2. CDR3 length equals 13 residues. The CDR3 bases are TGTGCCAGCAGCGTAGTCGGGGGGAACGAGCAGTACTTC. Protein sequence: CASSVVGGNEQYF.

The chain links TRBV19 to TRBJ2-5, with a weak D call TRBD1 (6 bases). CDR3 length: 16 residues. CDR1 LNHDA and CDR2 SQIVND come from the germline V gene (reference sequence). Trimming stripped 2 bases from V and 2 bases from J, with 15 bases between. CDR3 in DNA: TGTGCCAGTAGTATAATTCCCGGGACACCTCAAGAGACCCAGTACTTC. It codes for CASSIIPGTPQETQYF.